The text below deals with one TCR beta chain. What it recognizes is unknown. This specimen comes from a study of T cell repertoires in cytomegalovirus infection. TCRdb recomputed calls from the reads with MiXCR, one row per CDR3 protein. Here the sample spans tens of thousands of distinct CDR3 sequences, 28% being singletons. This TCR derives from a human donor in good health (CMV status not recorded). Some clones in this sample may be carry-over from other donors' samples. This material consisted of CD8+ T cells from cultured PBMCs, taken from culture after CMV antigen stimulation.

In DNA, the CDR3 is TGTGCCAGCAGCCAACAGGGGGCGACAGCGCGAGGTGGCTACACCTTC. Encoded protein: CASSQQGATARGGYTF. The rearrangement uses TRBV4-2 and TRBJ1-2; 8 bases are shared with TRBD1. From germline, CDR1 is LGHNA and CDR2 YNFKEQ. CDR3 length: 16 residues. The junction had 12 bases not matched to a gene; V was cut back by 2 bases and J by 7 bases.